The 32 T cell receptor beta chains in this list originate from one sample, sequenced in a study of T-cell reconstitution after alpha-beta-depleted transplantation in children. TCRbeta library construction was performed incorporating unique molecular identifiers. In TCRdb, the PCR reads were re-called with MiXCR into one record per CDR3 protein. This table holds fewer than 200,000 distinct CDR3 sequences, about 6.4% found once. Material: PBMCs from the stem cell graft donor, obtained from the stem cell graft. These receptor sequences come from a human donor who donated a stem cell graft to a child with Wiskott-Aldrich syndrome.

Ten or more counts support this clonotype. The J gene is TRBJ2-1, the V gene TRBV12-3 or TRBV12-4; TRBD2 matches 11 bases. CDR3 length equals 14 residues. V lost 3 bases and J lost 12; bases outside the gene matches: 7. Here the CDR3 DNA reads TGTGCCAGCAGTTTCAGACTAGCGGGGAGCGTGCAGTTCTTC. Translated: CASSFRLAGSVQFF.

This clonotype was seen many times. The genes are TRBV20-1 and TRBJ2-1; 8 bases align to TRBD2. Germline V gene sequence: CDR1 DFQATT, CDR2 SNEGSKA (reference sequence). The CDR3 contains 13 residues. Trimming cost V 6 bases and J 9 bases; bases outside gene matches: 10. For the CDR3, the DNA is TGCAGTGCGGGACTAGAAGTGGGGAGTGAGCAGTTCTTC. Its protein is CSAGLEVGSEQFF.

This clonotype has a count of ten or more. The rearrangement joins TRBV5-1 to TRBJ1-1; D gene unclear. Trimming stripped 7 bases from V and 5 bases from J, with 9 bases between. Germline V CDR1 and CDR2: SGHRS, YFSETQ. The CDR3 totals 11 residues. CDR3 region: CASVGGTEAFF. The CDR3 nucleotides are TGCGCCAGCGTCGGTGGAACTGAAGCTTTCTTT.

This clonotype was detected many times. V gene TRBV14 combines with J gene TRBJ2-1; no clear D gene. Germline loops: CDR1 SGHDN, CDR2 FVKESK. The V and J ends lost 1 base and 9 bases respectively, with 10 bases between them. CDR3 size: 13 residues. The CDR3 protein is CASSQGVGGEQFF. DNA of the CDR3: TGTGCCAGCAGCCAAGGGGTCGGTGGTGAGCAGTTCTTC. The full variable domain, with the rest looked up from reference TRBV14 and TRBJ2-1, is EAGVTQFPSHSVIEKGQTVTLRCDPISGHDNLYWYRRVMGKEIKFLLHFVKESKQDESGMPNNRFLAERTGGTYSTLKVQPAELEDSGVYFCASSQGVGGEQFFGPGTRLTVL.

This clonotype was counted only a few times. CDR3 bases: TGCGCCAGCAGAGCTCCTGACCCCTACAATGAGCAGTTCTTC. It translates to CASRAPDPYNEQFF. The V and J genes are TRBV4-1 and TRBJ2-1; D unresolved. The germline CDR1 and CDR2 sequences are MGHRA and YSYEKL. The CDR3 contains 14 residues. Deletions cut 6 bases from V and 2 bases from J, with 11 bases between.

This chain links TRBV20-1 with TRBJ1-2; 12 bases line up with TRBD1. Germline V gene sequence: CDR1 DFQATT, CDR2 SNEGSKA (reference sequence). This CDR3 is built from 15 residues. Germline trimming cut 5 bases from V and 4 bases from J; bases unmatched to any gene: 8. The CDR3 sequence is CSAPGQGAPVYGYTF. The CDR3, as DNA: TGCAGTGCTCCGGGACAGGGGGCTCCAGTCTATGGCTACACCTTC.

This clonotype was found many times. The gene calls are TRBV20-1 and TRBJ2-1; TRBD1 might be the D (5 bases). Trimming took off 0 bases at V and 12 bases at J, with 9 bases between the two ends. This CDR3 has 11 amino acids. The germline V gene has CDR1 DFQATT and CDR2 SNEGSKA (reference sequence). Written as DNA, the CDR3 is TGCAGTGCTAGAGAAAGGGGTCCGCAGTTCTTC. This translates into CSARERGPQFF.

The sample holds many counts of this clonotype. The chain employs TRBV5-1 and TRBJ2-3; perhaps TRBD2 as D (6 bases). The V gene lost 2 bases and the J gene lost 0 bases, with 10 bases spanning the gap. The CDR3 is 15 amino acids. Germline V gene sequence: CDR1 SGHRS, CDR2 YFSETQ. CDR3 nucleotide sequence: TGCGCCAGCAGCTTCGGGGGACCTAGCACAGATACGCAGTATTTT. Protein sequence: CASSFGGPSTDTQYF.

The rearrangement links TRBV6-2 or TRBV6-3 to TRBJ2-2; D might be TRBD1 or TRBD2, each matching 5 bases. V was shortened by 2 bases and J by 4 bases, with 11 bases between the two germline ends. CDR1 is MNHEY, CDR2 SVGEGT, per germline. The CDR3 spans 15 residues. In nucleotides, the CDR3 is TGTGCCAGCAGTTACGTTTTCGGGACCACCGGGGAGCTGTTTTTT. It yields the protein CASSYVFGTTGELFF.

This clonotype was seen many times. The chain joins TRBV5-1 to TRBJ1-4, with 11 positions matching TRBD1. The germline CDR1 and CDR2 sequences are SGHRS and YFSETQ. The CDR3 is 15 residues long. Trimming took 2 bases from V and 7 from J; bases not matched to a gene: 4. CDR3: CASSFGTGGIEKLFF. As DNA, the CDR3 is TGCGCCAGCAGCTTCGGGACAGGGGGTATTGAAAAACTGTTTTTT.

In this sample, this clonotype turned up many times. The CDR3 loop is CASSDDRKNIQYF. The CDR3 coding sequence is TGTGCCAGCAGCGATGACAGAAAAAACATTCAGTACTTC. The V gene is TRBV7-9, the J gene TRBJ2-4; TRBD1 is a possible D gene (5 bases). Germline-derived CDR1 and CDR2 are SEHNR and FQNEAQ (reference sequence). Between the trimmed V and J ends, which lost 5 bases and 4 bases, there was a span of 9 bases. The CDR3 sequence is 13 residues long.

This clonotype was recorded at least ten times. This rearrangement joins TRBV18 to TRBJ1-1; 9 nucleotides match TRBD1. The germline CDR1 and CDR2 sequences are KGHSH and LQKENI. The V gene end was trimmed by 1 base and the J gene end by 3 bases; junction bases not matched to a gene: 6. The CDR3 contains 16 residues. The CDR3 DNA reads TGTGCCAGCTCACCACGACAGGGGGACTCTTACACTGAAGCTTTCTTT. Amino acids: CASSPRQGDSYTEAFF.

This clonotype was seen many times. The chain has TRBV4-1 and TRBJ2-3; TRBD2 matches at 12 bases. This CDR3 spans 18 amino acids. After removal of 3 bases from V and 4 bases from J, the junction contained 11 bases not matched to a gene. Germline CDR1 and CDR2: MGHRA and YSYEKL. CDR3 coding DNA: TGCGCCAGCAGCCAGGGGGGGACGACTAGCGGGGGCGCAGATACGCAGTATTTT. Its protein product is CASSQGGTTSGGADTQYF.

This clonotype has more than one count but fewer than ten. The chain couples TRBV11-2 to TRBJ2-1; no definite D call. The CDR3 extends over 16 amino acids. CDR1 SGHAT and CDR2 FQNNGV come from the germline V gene. Trimming took 0 bases from V and 5 from J, leaving 14 bases between them. The CDR3 nucleotides are TGTGCCAGCAGCTTAGATTACCGGGTATTCAACAATGAGCAGTTCTTC. Translated, it gives CASSLDYRVFNNEQFF.

This clonotype was picked up a small number of times. The chain employs TRBV9 and TRBJ2-3; possibly TRBD1 for D (6 bases). The V end was cut by 0 bases, the J end by 2 bases, with 10 bases between. Germline CDR1 reads SGDLS; CDR2 reads YYNGEE. CDR3 length: 15 residues. The chain's CDR3 is CASSVAGATTDTQYF. The CDR3 DNA sequence: TGTGCCAGCAGCGTAGCAGGGGCTACCACAGATACGCAGTATTTT.

This clonotype was recorded at least ten times. The chain uses TRBV2 and TRBJ2-1; 10 nucleotides match TRBD1. The CDR3 totals 14 residues. Looked up from germline, CDR1 is SNHLY and CDR2 is FYNNEI. The V and J ends lost 8 bases and 4 bases, in that order; junction bases with no gene match: 5. CDR3 protein: CASLRDRGYNEQFF. CDR3 coding DNA: TGTGCCAGCCTCCGGGACAGGGGTTACAATGAGCAGTTCTTC.

There are many counts of this clonotype. The V and J genes are TRBV12-3 or TRBV12-4 and TRBJ1-5, with D maybe TRBD1 (5 bases). Trimming shortened V by 6 bases and J by 11 bases, and 14 bases separated the two germline ends. The CDR3 contains 12 residues. CDR3 DNA sequence: TGTGCCAGCAGCAGGGCGGCGAGTGCCCAGCATTTT. The encoded protein is CASSRAASAQHF.

The genes are TRBV5-1 and TRBJ2-3, with 9 positions matching TRBD2. Germline V CDR1 and CDR2: SGHRS, YFSETQ. The CDR3 runs to 16 residues. The J segment lost 1 base and the V segment lost 0 bases, leaving 3 bases of the junction unmatched. CDR3 amino acids: CASSLAASGGTDTQYF. In nucleotides, the CDR3 is TGCGCCAGCAGCTTGGCGGCTAGCGGGGGCACAGATACGCAGTATTTT.

This clonotype has ten or more counts. The CDR3 loop reads CSDRDRSHPQRGYTF. The CDR3 DNA is TGCAGCGACCGGGACAGGTCTCACCCCCAGCGGGGCTACACCTTC. The chain joins TRBV29-1 to TRBJ1-2; 8 positions agree with TRBD1. Germline loops: CDR1 SQVTM, CDR2 ANQGSEA. The CDR3 loop spans 15 amino acids. With V trimmed by 7 bases and J by 8 bases, 18 bases remained unmatched.

Ten or more counts support this clonotype. The J gene is TRBJ1-1, the V gene TRBV29-1; no firm D call. Trimming removed 1 base at V and 0 bases at J, with 24 bases between. The CDR3 totals 19 residues. Per germline, CDR1 SQVTM and CDR2 ANQGSEA. The CDR3 DNA follows: TGCAGCGTTGAAGGTCGTATTGTGGAGGGTCCGCAGGTGAACACTGAAGCTTTCTTT. This sequence encodes CSVEGRIVEGPQVNTEAFF.

This clonotype has at least ten counts. The chain joins TRBV20-1 to TRBJ2-5; 8 positions match TRBD2. The trim removed 3 bases at V and 0 bases at J, leaving 6 bases unmatched. Germline loops: CDR1 DFQATT, CDR2 SNEGSKA (reference sequence). This CDR3 spans 15 amino acids. CDR3 protein: CSARTSVWYQETQYF. The CDR3 DNA sequence: TGCAGTGCTAGGACTAGCGTTTGGTACCAAGAGACCCAGTACTTC.

This clonotype was observed at least ten times. The genes are TRBV12-3 or TRBV12-4 and TRBJ1-2; tentatively, D is TRBD1 (6 bases). The CDR3 is 16 residues long. The V gene lost 6 bases and the J gene lost 0 bases, with 17 bases spanning the gap. CDR3 sequence (DNA): TGTGCCAGCAGAACCAAGAGGACAGCATCTAACTATGGCTACACCTTC. It codes for CASRTKRTASNYGYTF.

This clonotype has more than one count but fewer than ten. V and J are TRBV5-1 and TRBJ2-3; 8 nucleotides match TRBD2. Germline CDR1 and CDR2: SGHRS and YFSETQ. J gave up 5 bases and V 0 bases, and 14 bases lay outside the gene matches. The CDR3 is made up of 18 amino acids. CDR3 sequence: CASSLDLFFAGGRDTQYF. CDR3 bases: TGCGCCAGCAGCTTGGACCTCTTTTTCGCGGGAGGCAGAGATACGCAGTATTTT.

Many counts were recorded for this clonotype. This rearrangement joins TRBV12-3 or TRBV12-4 to TRBJ1-6; D not resolved. V shed 2 bases and J shed 9 bases, with 8 bases lying between them. CDR3 length: 13 residues. The CDR3 reads CASSLHGRSPLHF. The DNA of the CDR3 is TGTGCCAGCAGTTTACATGGGCGTTCACCCCTCCACTTT.

This clonotype showed up just a few times. The J gene is TRBJ1-1, the V gene TRBV30; D unresolved. CDR1 GTSNPN and CDR2 SVGIG come from the germline V gene (reference sequence). The V end was cut by 5 bases, the J end by 6 bases, with 10 bases between. This CDR3 is 11 amino acids long. The CDR3, as DNA: TGTGCCTGGGCCCCGAAATCTGAAGCTTTCTTT. Its protein is CAWAPKSEAFF.

At least ten counts were recorded for this clonotype. The rearrangement links TRBV21-1 to TRBJ1-6. TRBV21-1 has pseudogene status. CDR3 length equals 16 residues. The CDR3 coding sequence is TGTGCCAGCAGCAAAGGGTGGTGGGTCTGGGATTCACCCCTCCACTTT. This translates into CASSKGWWVWDSPLHF.

This clonotype was observed many times. The chain recombines TRBV20-1 with TRBJ2-1, with no clear D. The CDR3 is made up of 13 amino acids. Per the germline V gene, CDR1 is DFQATT and CDR2 is SNEGSKA (reference sequence). V was clipped by 2 bases and J by 4 bases, with 9 bases between them. Here the CDR3 reads CSARYVLYNEQFF. CDR3 nucleotide sequence: TGCAGTGCTAGATATGTTCTTTACAATGAGCAGTTCTTC.

The table lists this clonotype with many counts. As DNA, the CDR3 is TGTGCCAGCAGCCACGGACCCGCCGGTCAGCCCCAGCATTTT. This codes for CASSHGPAGQPQHF. The genes are TRBV28 and TRBJ1-5; unclear D gene. This CDR3 is 14 amino acids long. With 6 bases removed from V and 6 bases from J, the gap between germline ends came to 15 bases. Germline V gene sequence: CDR1 MDHEN, CDR2 SYDVKM.

This clonotype was counted ten times or more. This sequence joins TRBV20-1 and TRBJ1-1; D unresolved. Germline V CDR1 and CDR2: DFQATT, SNEGSKA (reference sequence). V was shortened by 6 bases and J by 1 base, with 12 bases between the two germline ends. The CDR3 contains 13 residues. The CDR3 is CSAPTRSNTEAFF. In nucleotides, the CDR3 is TGCAGTGCCCCCACCCGATCGAACACTGAAGCTTTCTTT.

This clonotype occurred many times. This chain joins TRBV4-2 and TRBJ2-1, with TRBD2 matching over 12 bases. Germline assignment: CDR1 LGHNA and CDR2 YNFKEQ. The junction had 10 bases not matched to a gene; V was cut back by 4 bases and J by 9 bases. The CDR3 is 16 residues long. CDR3: CASSPRTSGVLLEQFF. The CDR3 DNA reads TGTGCCAGCAGCCCCCGGACTAGCGGGGTTCTTCTTGAGCAGTTCTTC.

This clonotype occurred a few times. The CDR3, as DNA: TGTGCCAGCAGTACCCCAGCACTCTCCTACGAGCAGTACTTC. Protein product: CASSTPALSYEQYF. The rearrangement links TRBV6-1 to TRBJ2-7; no clear D. The CDR3 covers 14 residues. Germline-derived CDR1 and CDR2 are MNHNS and SASEGT. Trimming pared 5 bases from V and 0 bases from J, leaving 11 bases between.

This clonotype came up many times. The chain combines TRBV6-1 with TRBJ2-5, with 12 bases matching TRBD2. The CDR3 runs 15 residues. Germline lookup yields CDR1 MNHNS and CDR2 SASEGT. V lost 7 bases, J lost 4 bases, and 7 bases stayed unmatched. CDR3 protein: CASTTSSGRVETQYF. CDR3 DNA: TGTGCCAGCACTACTTCTAGCGGGAGGGTAGAGACCCAGTACTTC.